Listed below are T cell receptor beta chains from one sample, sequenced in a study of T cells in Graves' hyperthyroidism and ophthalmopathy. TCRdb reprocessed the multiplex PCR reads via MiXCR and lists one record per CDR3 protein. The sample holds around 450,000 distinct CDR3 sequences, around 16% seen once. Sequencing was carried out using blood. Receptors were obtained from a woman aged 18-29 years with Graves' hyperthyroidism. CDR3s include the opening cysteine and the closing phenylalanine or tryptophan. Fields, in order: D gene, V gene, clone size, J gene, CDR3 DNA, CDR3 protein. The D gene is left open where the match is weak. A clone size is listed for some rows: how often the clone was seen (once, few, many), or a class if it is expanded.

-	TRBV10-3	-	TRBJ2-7	TGTGCCACCAGGGGAGCAGAAGGCAGCGAGCAGTACTTC	CATRGAEGSEQYF
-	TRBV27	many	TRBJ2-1	TGTGCCAGCAGTTTTCGGCCAGGGTATTCCTACAATGAGCAGTTCTTC	CASSFRPGYSYNEQFF
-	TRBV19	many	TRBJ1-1	TGTGCCAGTGGAGGACAGTTGGACACTGAAGCTTTCTTT	CASGGQLDTEAFF
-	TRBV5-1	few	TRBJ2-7	TGCGCCAGCAGCGTGAGCAGCGGGTCCCCCTACGAGCAGTACTTC	CASSVSSGSPYEQYF
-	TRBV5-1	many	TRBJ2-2	TGCGCCAGCAGCCCCACCGGGGACACCGGGGAGCTGTTTTTT	CASSPTGDTGELFF
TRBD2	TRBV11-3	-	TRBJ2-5	TGTGCCAGCAGCCAAACGACTAGCGGGAGGGGGGAGACCCAGTACTTC	CASSQTTSGRGETQYF
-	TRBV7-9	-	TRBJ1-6	TGTGCCAGCAGCGCTAGCGGCCCAGACCATTCACCCCTCCACTTT	CASSASGPDHSPLHF
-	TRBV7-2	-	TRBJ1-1	TGTGCCAGCAGCTCCCGAGTATCTTCGGGCACTGAAGCTTTCTTT	CASSSRVSSGTEAFF
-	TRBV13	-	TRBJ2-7	TGTGCCAGCTCACCACCGATCGGAGGTCTTCGGGGCTCCTACGGGCAGTACTTC	CASSPPIGGLRGSYGQYF
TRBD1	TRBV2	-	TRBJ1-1	TGTGCCAGGGAGGCCGGGACAGGGGTAACTGAAGCTTTCTTT	CAREAGTGVTEAFF
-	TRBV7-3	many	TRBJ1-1	TGTGCCAGCAGCTCCAGGGGCACTGAAGCTTTCTTT	CASSSRGTEAFF
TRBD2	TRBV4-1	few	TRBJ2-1	TGCGCCAGCAGCCAAGGACTAGCGGGATTGGGTAATGAGCAGTTCTTC	CASSQGLAGLGNEQFF
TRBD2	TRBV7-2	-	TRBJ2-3	TGTGCCAGCAGCTCCGGGACTAGCGGGAGCACAAATACGCAGTATTTT	CASSSGTSGSTNTQYF
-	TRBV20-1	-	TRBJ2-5	TGCAGTGCTTCCCAATTATTGGGGGTGGGAGAGACCCAGTACTTC	CSASQLLGVGETQYF
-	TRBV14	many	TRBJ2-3	TGTGCCAGCAGCCAGAGTACGGGTCTTAGCACAGATACGCAGTATTTT	CASSQSTGLSTDTQYF
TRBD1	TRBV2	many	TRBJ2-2	TGTGCCAGCAATGGACAGGGAAGCACCGGGGAGCTGTTTTTT	CASNGQGSTGELFF
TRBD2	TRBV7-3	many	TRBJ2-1	TGTGCCAGCAGCCCCCGTCTAGCGGACTACAATGAGCAGTTCTTC	CASSPRLADYNEQFF
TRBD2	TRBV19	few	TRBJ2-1	TGTGCCAGTAGTATGGGAGGGGAGCAGTTCTTC	CASSMGGEQFF
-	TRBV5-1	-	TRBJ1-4	TGCGCCAGCTCCGCAGGGGTTGGTGAAAAACTGTTTTTT	CASSAGVGEKLFF
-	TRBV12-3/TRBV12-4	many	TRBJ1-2	TGTGCCAGCAGTGACACAGGCATCAGAAGCGTATGGGGCTACACCTTC	CASSDTGIRSVWGYTF
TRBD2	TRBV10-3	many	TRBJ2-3	TGTGCCACCCAGGGTAGCGGGGGCGCCAGAGATACGCAGTATTTT	CATQGSGGARDTQYF
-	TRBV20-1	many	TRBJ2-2	TGCAGTGCTAGAGATAGCGTGAACACCGGGGAGCTGTTTTTT	CSARDSVNTGELFF
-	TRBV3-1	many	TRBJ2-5	TGTGCCAGCACCGGGGTCGGGCTAGATGAGACCCAGTACTTC	CASTGVGLDETQYF
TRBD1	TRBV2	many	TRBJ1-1	TGTGCCAGGGGGAAGGACAGGTTTAATCCTGAAGCTTTCTTT	CARGKDRFNPEAFF
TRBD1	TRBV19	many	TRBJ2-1	TGTGCCAGTCTACCCCTGGGACAGCCGTCATGGGGCTCCTACAATGAGCAGTTCTTC	CASLPLGQPSWGSYNEQFF
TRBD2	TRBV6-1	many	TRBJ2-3	TGTGCCAGCAGGCGACTAGCGGGAGCGACTTGGGGCACAGATACGCAGTATTTT	CASRRLAGATWGTDTQYF
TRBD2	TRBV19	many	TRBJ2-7	TGTGCCAGTAGTCCGCGGACTAGCGTGGCCTACGAGCAGTACTTC	CASSPRTSVAYEQYF
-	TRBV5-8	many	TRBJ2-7	TGTGCCAGCAGCCCAGAACAGGGCAGAGGATATACCTACGAGCAGTACTTC	CASSPEQGRGYTYEQYF
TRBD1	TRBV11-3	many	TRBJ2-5	TGTGCCAGCAGCCCACTAGACAGGGGCCAAGAGACCCAGTACTTC	CASSPLDRGQETQYF
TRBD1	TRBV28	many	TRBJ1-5	TGTGCCAGCACCATACAGGGGAGCAATCAGCCCCAGCATTTT	CASTIQGSNQPQHF
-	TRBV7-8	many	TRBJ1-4	TGTGCCAGCAGCCCACGGGAGATTGCAACTAATGAAAAACTGTTTTTT	CASSPREIATNEKLFF
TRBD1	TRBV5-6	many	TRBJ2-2	TGTGCCAGCAACGTACCGGGACAGGGTAGCACCGGGGAGCTGTTTTTT	CASNVPGQGSTGELFF